This T cell receptor beta chain appears in the sequencing data of a study of T cell responses to AZD1222 COVID-19 vaccine. CDR1 is ENHRY and CDR2 is SYGVKD in the germline V gene. The CDR3 has 13 residues. The junction had 7 bases not matched to a gene; V was cut back by 6 bases and J by 5 bases. This table comes from immunoSEQ multiplex PCR, and its TCRdb copy is limited to in-frame clones, with some not included. The sample shows about 110,000 clones, 80% to 90% of them seen only once. Study-level results: Close to half of all spike-specific TCRs reportedly target regions of the variants that are unmutated.

Points on this clone: Its antigen remains unidentified.

The gene calls are TRBV10-3 and TRBJ2-7, with TRBD2 matching over 7 bases. The TCR sequence derives from an adult who received the AZD1222 COVID-19 vaccine. The starting material was peripheral blood, obtained 28 days after the second AZD1222 dose. In DNA, the CDR3 is TGTGCCATCAGAGAGCGGGAAAACGACGAGCAGTACTTC. Amino acid sequence: CAIRERENDEQYF.